Included here is one T cell receptor (beta chain) sequence, with context. Its binding antigen is unknown. One base away there is no much larger clone; base qualities are not given. This sample stems from a study of blood T cell repertoires in COVID-19 (dated by TCRdb to 2020 to 2021). Regarding the complete study: Samples covering the acute and convalescent phases of COVID-19 were provided by collaborators in the United States, Italy and Spain. A freely available public database, intended as a resource for researchers studying the immune response to SARS-CoV-2, is where the repertoires were released. Where available, HLA class I and class II types were obtained from metadata supplied by the sample provider rather than from assay-based typing. The prospective study material was composed of cDNA or gDNA derived from T cells, B-cell-depleted T cells, or PBMCs. The samples were drawn from the first 160 participants of the ongoing ImmuneRACE study and from 1,254 subjects provided by 6 global collaborators. A de-identified subject ID, COVID-19 status, age in years and sex were almost always included in the sample metadata. The dataset comprised deeply sampled blood TCRbeta repertoires from subjects exposed to, actively infected with, or recovered from COVID-19. What the study reported, not specific to this receptor: Clinical and demographic metadata were provided uncurated, with the amount varying by source and participant.

Collaborating institutions collected whole blood in K2EDTA tubes following their own protocols. For TCRbeta analysis, collaborators shipped samples in one of three forms: frozen whole blood, isolated PBMCs, or DNA extracted from either of those sample types. CDR1 and CDR2, looked up from the germline V gene, are MNHEY and SVGAGI. Inclusive of the bounding cysteine and phenylalanine, the CDR3 is 12 residues long. Only the CDR3 DNA is retained, 36 bases long and in frame from the first base. V loses 7 bases, J loses 6 bases, and the germline ends lie 10 bases apart. The immunoSEQ Assay, a bias-controlled multiplex PCR, was used to amplify TCRbeta CDR3 regions from genomic DNA. As for the original processing: The number of nucleated cells in each sample was estimated by amplification of reference gene primers within the assay. Sequence reads were collapsed and filtered to measure the absolute abundance of every unique TCRbeta CDR3 rearrangement. Productive Simpson clonality was computed per sample as the square root of Simpson's diversity index over productive rearrangements. TCRdb stores this immuneACCESS table with in-frame sequences only. Part of the clones is absent; in the studies checked, under half of the shortfall reflects unresolved V genes, and no reason is known for the rest. That table is the source of V, J and clone size, and D and trimming were worked out from the DNA. This sample is represented by under 200,000 clones; over 80% of them were singletons. Of the sample, roughly 9.2% is held by the ten largest clones.

The sample comprised peripheral blood. This receptor was obtained from an elderly woman with active or convalescent COVID-19. The chain employs TRBV6-5 and TRBJ1-5; the D region possibly corresponds to TRBD1 (6 bases align). For the CDR3, the sequence is CASTGGVQPQHF. The DNA sequence follows: TGTGCCAGCACGGGGGGCGTTCAGCCCCAGCATTTT.